Following are 24 T cell receptor beta chains from one sample sequenced in a study of T cell responses to AZD1222 COVID-19 vaccine. Profiling relied on immunoSEQ multiplex PCR, and the TCRdb table lists in-frame clones only, not all of them. Of 110,000 to 150,000 clones listed, over 75% are singletons. The starting material was peripheral blood, obtained on day 0 of AZD1222 vaccination. The receptors derive from an adult in good health.

The CDR3 bases are TGTGCCATCAGTGGGGGGACTAGCGGGGGCTACGAGCAGTACTTC. Encoded protein: CAISGGTSGGYEQYF. V usage is TRBV10-3 and J usage is TRBJ2-7, with TRBD2 identical over 14 bases. The CDR3 runs to 15 residues. Germline values: CDR1 ENHRY, CDR2 SYGVKD. The ends lost 4 bases at V and 3 bases at J; junction bases unmatched: 2.

This rearrangement joins TRBV6-5 to TRBJ1-2; TRBD1 matches at 8 bases. The CDR3 totals 13 residues. The ends lost 2 bases at V and 8 bases at J; junction bases unmatched: 4. CDR1 is MNHEY, CDR2 SVGAGI, per germline. The CDR3 reads CASSYPGQVGYTF. CDR3 DNA sequence: TGTGCCAGCAGTTACCCGGGACAGGTGGGCTACACCTTC.

The chain couples TRBV7-8 to TRBJ1-3; the match to TRBD1 covers 7 bases. Germline V lookup: CDR1 SGHVS, CDR2 FQNEAQ. The trim removed 1 base at V and 4 bases at J, leaving 1 base unmatched. The CDR3 totals 14 residues. DNA of the CDR3: TGTGCCAGCAGCTTAGGGGACAGAGGAAACACCATATATTTT. This codes for CASSLGDRGNTIYF.

The chain uses TRBV6-5 and TRBJ2-3; no clear D. Per the germline V gene, CDR1 is MNHEY and CDR2 is SVGAGI. CDR3 length: 14 residues. V was pared by 3 bases and J by 1 base, with 8 bases between. The CDR3 loop is CASSYEVGTDTQYF. The CDR3 DNA reads as TGTGCCAGCAGTTATGAAGTGGGCACAGATACGCAGTATTTT.

V gene TRBV3-1 (or the pseudogene TRBV3-2) combines with J gene TRBJ2-3, with unresolved D. The CDR3 length is 13 residues. Trimming took off 0 bases at V and 7 bases at J, with 8 bases between the two ends. CDR1 LGHDT and CDR2 YNNKEL come from the germline V gene (reference sequence). The CDR3 sequence is CASSQDPPHTQYF. As DNA, the CDR3 is TGTGCCAGCAGCCAAGATCCCCCGCATACGCAGTATTTT.

The chain links TRBV9 to TRBJ1-1; perhaps TRBD1 as D (5 bases). The CDR3 totals 16 residues. Germline CDR1 is SGDLS and CDR2 is YYNGEE. Trimming removed 4 bases from V and 1 base from J, with 17 bases in between. CDR3 sequence (DNA): TGTGCCAGCAGCCCAACTCTAAGGGGAGCGAACACTGAAGCTTTCTTT. Translation: CASSPTLRGANTEAFF.

The V and J genes are TRBV5-6 and TRBJ1-3, with a possible D match to TRBD1 (5 bases). CDR3 length: 14 amino acids. The V end lost 1 base, the J end lost 4 bases, and 9 bases lay between the germline ends. Germline V gives CDR1 SGHDT, CDR2 YYEEEE. The CDR3 loop is CASSLPGLGNTIYF. In nucleotides, the CDR3 is TGTGCCAGCAGCTTGCCAGGGCTAGGAAACACCATATATTTT.

This chain links TRBV24-1 with TRBJ1-2; 7 nucleotides match TRBD1. In germline, CDR1 is KGHDR, CDR2 SFDVKD. The CDR3 has 14 residues. Trimming took 4 bases from V and 7 from J; bases not matched to a gene: 8. In DNA form, the CDR3 reads TGTGCCACCAGTGACCTCAGACAGGGCCGTGGCTACACCTTC. Residues: CATSDLRQGRGYTF.

This clone was observed a single time. The rearrangement links TRBV10-3 to TRBJ1-3, with 7 bases fitting TRBD1. Unmatched junction bases numbered 2, after V lost 3 bases and J lost 0 bases. The CDR3 covers 15 residues. The V gene's germline CDR1 is ENHRY and CDR2 SYGVKD. The CDR3 loop is CAISERDSSGNTIYF. The CDR3, as DNA: TGTGCCATCAGTGAACGGGACAGCTCTGGAAACACCATATATTTT.

The rearrangement links TRBV27 to TRBJ1-1; weak D call: TRBD1 (5 bases). The CDR3 length is 13 residues. V lost 2 bases and J lost 8, with 12 bases in between. CDR1 is MNHEY, CDR2 SMNVEV, per germline (reference sequence). This CDR3 reads CASSLQGGSEAFF. The CDR3 DNA follows: TGTGCCAGCAGTTTACAGGGAGGGTCCGAAGCTTTCTTT.

The chain combines TRBV18 with TRBJ1-5, with 7 bases matching TRBD1. The CDR3 is made up of 15 amino acids. The ends lost 2 bases at V and 4 bases at J; junction bases unmatched: 5. CDR1 KGHSH and CDR2 LQKENI come from the germline V gene. This CDR3 reads CASSPVTGMNQPQHF. Written as DNA, the CDR3 is TGTGCCAGCTCACCAGTGACAGGGATGAATCAGCCCCAGCATTTT. Using reference TRBV18 and TRBJ1-5 for the parts outside the CDR3, the full variable domain is NAGVMQNPRHLVRRRGQEARLRCSPMKGHSHVYWYRQLPEEGLKFMVYLQKENIIDESGMPKERFSAEFPKEGPSILRIQQVVRGDSAAYFCASSPVTGMNQPQHFGDGTRLSIL.

The chain recombines TRBV6-6 with TRBJ1-6; TRBD1 might be the D (5 bases). This CDR3 is 14 amino acids long. Germline values: CDR1 MNHNY, CDR2 SVGAGI (reference sequence). Trimming shortened V by 7 bases and J by 9 bases, and 16 bases separated the two germline ends. CDR3 amino acids: CASTSGVRGSPLHF. As DNA, the CDR3 is TGTGCCAGCACCTCGGGTGTGAGGGGTTCACCCCTCCACTTT.

This clone is a singleton in its sample. The chain recombines TRBV24-1 with TRBJ2-5; 9 bases are shared with TRBD2. The CDR3 is 17 amino acids. Germline CDR1 and CDR2: KGHDR and SFDVKD. With V trimmed by 3 bases and J by 5 bases, 12 bases remained unmatched. This CDR3 reads CATSDPVGSGSSETQYF. The CDR3 coding sequence is TGTGCCACCAGTGATCCGGTGGGTAGCGGGAGTTCCGAGACCCAGTACTTC.

The chain combines TRBV27 with TRBJ1-1, with a tentative D call TRBD1 (5 bases). Germline-derived CDR1 and CDR2 are MNHEY and SMNVEV (reference sequence). This CDR3 is 15 amino acids long. Trimming pared 7 bases from V and 4 bases from J, leaving 19 bases between. The CDR3 DNA reads TGTGCCAGCATCCCCCAAGGGGTAGGGGCCACTGAAGCTTTCTTT. Its protein product is CASIPQGVGATEAFF.

The chain links TRBV7-6 to TRBJ1-4; possible D gene TRBD1, 6 bases. The CDR3 spans 16 residues. Germline CDR1 reads SGHVS; CDR2 reads FNYEAQ. The ends were cut back, 1 base at V and 2 bases at J, with 11 bases in the middle. The CDR3 DNA sequence: TGTGCCAGCAGCTTAGACAGGGTCTGGACTAATGAAAAACTGTTTTTT. This codes for CASSLDRVWTNEKLFF.

The rearrangement joins TRBV3-1 (or the pseudogene TRBV3-2) to TRBJ2-3, with TRBD2 matching over 9 bases. The CDR3 length is 13 residues. The junction had 4 bases not matched to a gene; V was cut back by 4 bases and J by 8 bases. CDR1 and CDR2 (germline): LGHDT, YNNKEL (reference sequence). The CDR3 DNA is TGTGCCAGCAGCCTGCGGGGGGGAGGTACGCAGTATTTT. Translating gives CASSLRGGGTQYF.

The chain uses TRBV3-1 (or the pseudogene TRBV3-2) and TRBJ1-2, with TRBD1 matching 7 bases. The V gene's germline CDR1 is LGHDT and CDR2 YNNKEL (reference sequence). This CDR3 has 14 amino acids. With V trimmed by 4 bases and J by 4 bases, 6 bases remained unmatched. Written as DNA, the CDR3 is TGTGCCAGCAGCCCCGGACAGGCAGCCTATGGCTACACCTTC. Amino acids: CASSPGQAAYGYTF.

This clone was seen only once. V gene TRBV27 combines with J gene TRBJ2-2, with D possibly being TRBD2 (7 bases). The CDR3 consists of 16 residues. Germline V CDR1 and CDR2: MNHEY, SMNVEV (reference sequence). The V end lost 2 bases, the J end lost 6 bases, and 16 bases lay between the germline ends. The CDR3 nucleotides are TGTGCCAGCAGTTTACGGGGGGCTCATGGACCCGGGGAGCTGTTTTTT. This encodes CASSLRGAHGPGELFF.

A few counts support this clone. V usage is TRBV24-1 and J usage is TRBJ1-2, with TRBD1 matching 7 bases. This CDR3 comprises 15 residues. Germline V gene lookup returns CDR1 KGHDR and CDR2 SFDVKD. Trimming at V came to 4 bases and at J to 0 bases, leaving 4 bases not matched to a gene. The CDR3 spells CATSDPGTANYGYTF. For the CDR3, the DNA is TGTGCCACCAGTGACCCCGGGACAGCTAACTATGGCTACACCTTC.

The chain employs TRBV7-9 and TRBJ1-1; D remains ambiguous. CDR1 and CDR2 from the germline V gene are SEHNR and FQNEAQ (reference sequence). The CDR3 extends over 17 amino acids. Trimming stripped 2 bases from V and 0 bases from J, with 16 bases between. In nucleotides, the CDR3 is TGTGCCAGCAGCTTAAACGTTCGCGGTGGTTTGAACACTGAAGCTTTCTTT. It encodes CASSLNVRGGLNTEAFF.

The chain has TRBV6-5 and TRBJ1-1, with D tentatively TRBD1 (5 bases). Per germline, CDR1 MNHEY and CDR2 SVGAGI. The CDR3 loop spans 15 amino acids. V was pared by 5 bases and J by 0 bases, with 13 bases between. The CDR3 is CASSRSRGMNTEAFF. The CDR3 nucleotides read TGTGCCAGCAGTCGCTCGCGGGGGATGAACACTGAAGCTTTCTTT.

This clone occurred once. CDR3 sequence: CASSSQDRGKNTEAFF. Written as DNA, the CDR3 is TGTGCCAGCAGCTCTCAGGACAGGGGAAAGAACACTGAAGCTTTCTTT. The chain recombines TRBV9 with TRBJ1-1, with 9 bases fitting TRBD1. V gave up 4 bases and J gave up 1 base; unmatched junction bases: 8. The CDR3 has 16 residues. Germline CDR1 reads SGDLS; CDR2 reads YYNGEE. Variable domain in full (rest from reference TRBV9 and TRBJ1-1): DSGVTQTPKHLITATGQRVTLRCSPRSGDLSVYWYQQSLDQGLQFLIQYYNGEERAKGNILERFSAQQFPDLHSELNLSSLELGDSALYFCASSSQDRGKNTEAFFGQGTRLTVV.

The chain recombines TRBV7-2 with TRBJ1-1, with TRBD1 identical over 7 bases. The CDR3 contains 13 residues. Per the germline V gene, CDR1 is SGHTA and CDR2 is FQGNSA. The J segment lost 4 bases and the V segment lost 1 base, leaving 0 bases of the junction unmatched. The CDR3 nucleotides are TGTGCCAGCAGCTTAGACAGGGGCACTGAAGCTTTCTTT. Its translation is CASSLDRGTEAFF.

The V gene is TRBV6-1, the J gene TRBJ1-1, with D hard to call. The V gene's germline CDR1 is MNHNS and CDR2 SASEGT. Trimming stripped 3 bases from V and 7 bases from J, with 6 bases between. The CDR3 runs to 11 residues. This CDR3 is CASSEFVEAFF. For the CDR3, the DNA is TGTGCCAGCAGTGAGTTCGTTGAAGCTTTCTTT.